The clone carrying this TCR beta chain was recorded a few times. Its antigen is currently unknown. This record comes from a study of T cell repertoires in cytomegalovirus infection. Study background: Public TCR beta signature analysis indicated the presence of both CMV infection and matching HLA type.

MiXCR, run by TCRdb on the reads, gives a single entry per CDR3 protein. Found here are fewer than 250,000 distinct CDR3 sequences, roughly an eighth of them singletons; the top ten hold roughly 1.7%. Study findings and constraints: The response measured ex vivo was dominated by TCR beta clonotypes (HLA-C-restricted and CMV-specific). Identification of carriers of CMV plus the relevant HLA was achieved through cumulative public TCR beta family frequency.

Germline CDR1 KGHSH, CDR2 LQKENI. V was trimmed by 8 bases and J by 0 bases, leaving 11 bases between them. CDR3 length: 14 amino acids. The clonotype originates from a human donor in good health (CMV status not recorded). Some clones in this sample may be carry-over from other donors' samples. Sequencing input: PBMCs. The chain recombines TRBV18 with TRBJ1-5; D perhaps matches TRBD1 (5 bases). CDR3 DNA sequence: TGTGCCAGCGCGGGACTAAATAGCAATCAGCCCCAGCATTTT. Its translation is CASAGLNSNQPQHF.